The 3 T cell receptor beta chains below were found in one sample sequenced in a study of MAIT cells during Salmonella Paratyphi A infection. Stated time point: mid-infection, around enteric fever diagnosis. Valpha7.2+ CD161+ T cells were sorted by flow cytometry as MAIT cells. TCRdb reprocessed the 5' RACE reads via MiXCR and lists one record per CDR3 protein. The repertoire consists of 640 or so distinct CDR3 sequences, with roughly 15% occurring once and the leading ten covering 31%. These receptors' targets are unknown. Study results and caveats: MAIT cell TRBV usage was oligoclonal, favouring TRBV20 and TRBV6, and apparently unchanged by infection.

This material consisted of MAIT cells from blood, taken at the middle sampling point of the challenge study. All receptors derive from a person aged 18 to 75 who was deliberately infected with Salmonella Paratyphi A in a paratyphoid fever challenge study.

The chain uses TRBV20-1 and TRBJ2-3; 9 nucleotides line up with TRBD2. J lost 2 bases, V lost 0 bases, and 6 bases had no gene match. Germline CDR1 reads DFQATT; CDR2 reads SNEGSKA (reference sequence). The CDR3 covers 16 residues. In DNA form, the CDR3 reads TGCAGTGCTAGAGATCTGGCTAGCGGGGACACAGATACGCAGTATTTT. It specifies CSARDLASGDTDTQYF.

The J gene is TRBJ1-6, the V gene TRBV15; D unclear. Germline V CDR1 and CDR2: LNHNV, YYDKDF (reference sequence). This CDR3 has 17 residues. Trimming left V 3 bases short and J 0 bases short, with 12 bases between. The CDR3 DNA reads as TGTGCCACCAGCAGGGATCGACGGCTCTCCTATAATTCACCCCTCCACTTT. Protein sequence: CATSRDRRLSYNSPLHF. Based on the CDR3 plus reference TRBV15 and TRBJ1-6, the full variable domain is DAMVIQNPRYQVTQFGKPVTLSCSQTLNHNVMYWYQQKSSQAPKLLFHYYDKDFNNEADTPDNFQSRRPNTSFCFLDIRSPGLGDTAMYLCATSRDRRLSYNSPLHFGNGTRLTVT.

This clonotype is medium-sized in the sample. J is TRBJ2-5 and V is TRBV6-6; 8 bases fit TRBD1. The CDR3 is made up of 15 amino acids. The V gene's germline CDR1 is MNHNY and CDR2 SVGAGI (reference sequence). With V trimmed by 2 bases and J by 4 bases, 6 bases remained unmatched. The CDR3 DNA sequence: TGTGCCAGCAGTTACCGGACAGGGCCCGGAGAGACCCAGTACTTC. It yields the protein CASSYRTGPGETQYF.